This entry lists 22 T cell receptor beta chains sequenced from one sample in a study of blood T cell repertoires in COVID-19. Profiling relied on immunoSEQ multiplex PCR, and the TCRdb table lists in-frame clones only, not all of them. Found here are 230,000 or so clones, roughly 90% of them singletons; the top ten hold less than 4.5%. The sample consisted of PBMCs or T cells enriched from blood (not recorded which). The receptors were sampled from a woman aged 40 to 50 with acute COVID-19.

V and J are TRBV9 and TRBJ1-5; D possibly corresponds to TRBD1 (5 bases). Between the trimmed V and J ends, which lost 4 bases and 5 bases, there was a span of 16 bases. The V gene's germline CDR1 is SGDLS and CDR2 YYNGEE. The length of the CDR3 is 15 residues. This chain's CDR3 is CASSRLQGTDQPQHF. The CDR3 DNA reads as TGTGCCAGCAGCCGTCTCCAGGGTACCGATCAGCCCCAGCATTTT.

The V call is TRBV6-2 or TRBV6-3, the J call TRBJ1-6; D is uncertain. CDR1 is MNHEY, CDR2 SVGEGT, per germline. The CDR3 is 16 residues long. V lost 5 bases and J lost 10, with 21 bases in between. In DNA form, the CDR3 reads TGTGCCAGCAGTCCCCCGGAGGAGGGTAGAAGATCACCCCTCCACTTT. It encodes CASSPPEEGRRSPLHF.

The CDR3: CASSVDGQGRSPLHF. The CDR3 coding sequence is TGTGCCAGCAGCGTAGATGGACAGGGAAGGTCACCCCTCCACTTT. The rearrangement uses TRBV9 and TRBJ1-6, with TRBD1 matching 8 bases. CDR3 size: 15 residues. V trimming: 0 bases; J trimming: 10 bases; junction bases outside the gene matches: 6. CDR1 and CDR2 from the germline V gene are SGDLS and YYNGEE.

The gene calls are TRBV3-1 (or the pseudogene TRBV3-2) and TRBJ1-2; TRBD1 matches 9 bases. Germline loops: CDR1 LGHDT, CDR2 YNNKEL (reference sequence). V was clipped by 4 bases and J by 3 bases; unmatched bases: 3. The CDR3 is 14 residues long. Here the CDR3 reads CASSPGQGHYGYTF. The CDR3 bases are TGTGCCAGCAGCCCGGGACAGGGTCACTATGGCTACACCTTC.

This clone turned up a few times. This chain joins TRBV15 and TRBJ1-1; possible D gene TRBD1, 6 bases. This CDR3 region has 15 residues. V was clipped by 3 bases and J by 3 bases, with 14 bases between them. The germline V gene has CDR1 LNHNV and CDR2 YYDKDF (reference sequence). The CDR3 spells CATSRKDRAHTEAFF. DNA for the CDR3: TGTGCCACCAGCAGGAAGGACAGAGCTCACACTGAAGCTTTCTTT.

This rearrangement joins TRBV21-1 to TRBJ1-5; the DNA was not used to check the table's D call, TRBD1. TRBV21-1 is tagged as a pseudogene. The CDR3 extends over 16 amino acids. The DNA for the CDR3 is TGTGCCAGCAGCAAACGAGGGGGATTACAAGGGGGGCCCCAGCATTTT. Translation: CASSKRGGLQGGPQHF.

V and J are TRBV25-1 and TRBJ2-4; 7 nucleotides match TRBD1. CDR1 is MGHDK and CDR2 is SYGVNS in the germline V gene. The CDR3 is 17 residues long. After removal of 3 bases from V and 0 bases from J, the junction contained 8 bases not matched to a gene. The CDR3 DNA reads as TGTGCCAGCAGTGACTCCGGGACAGCCATAGCCAAAAACATTCAGTACTTC. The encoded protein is CASSDSGTAIAKNIQYF.

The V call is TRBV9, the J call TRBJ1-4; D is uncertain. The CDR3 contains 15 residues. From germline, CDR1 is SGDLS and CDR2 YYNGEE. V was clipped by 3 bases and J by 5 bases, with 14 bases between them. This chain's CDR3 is CASSGGHSFNEKLFF. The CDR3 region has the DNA TGTGCCAGCAGCGGAGGGCACTCGTTCAATGAAAAACTGTTTTTT.

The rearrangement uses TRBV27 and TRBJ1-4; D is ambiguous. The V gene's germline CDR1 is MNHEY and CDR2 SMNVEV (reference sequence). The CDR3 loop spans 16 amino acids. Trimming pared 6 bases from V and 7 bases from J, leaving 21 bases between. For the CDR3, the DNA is TGTGCCAGCAGGAGGGCAGGAGATAGTCGGGGTGAAAAACTGTTTTTT. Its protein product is CASRRAGDSRGEKLFF.

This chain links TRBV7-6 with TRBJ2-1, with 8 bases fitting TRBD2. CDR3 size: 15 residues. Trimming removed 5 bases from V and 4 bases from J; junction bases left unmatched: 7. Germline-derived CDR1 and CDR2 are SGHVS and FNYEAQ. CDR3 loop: CASSPQLAVYNEQFF. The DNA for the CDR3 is TGTGCCAGCAGCCCCCAACTAGCGGTATACAATGAGCAGTTCTTC.

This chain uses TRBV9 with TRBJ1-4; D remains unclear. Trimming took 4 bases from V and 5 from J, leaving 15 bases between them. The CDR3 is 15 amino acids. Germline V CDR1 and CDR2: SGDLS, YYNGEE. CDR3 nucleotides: TGTGCCAGCAGCCCACTGGACTCCCTGAATGAAAAACTGTTTTTT. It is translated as CASSPLDSLNEKLFF.

CDR3 nucleotide sequence: TGTGCCAGCAGCCAAGACCGCCGACAGAATTCACCCCTCCACTTT. Translating gives CASSQDRRQNSPLHF. This rearrangement joins TRBV3-1 (or the pseudogene TRBV3-2) to TRBJ1-6; TRBD1 might be the D (5 bases). Germline V gene data show CDR1 as LGHDT and CDR2 as YNNKEL (reference sequence). The CDR3 is made up of 15 amino acids. Between the trimmed V and J ends, which lost 0 bases and 7 bases, there was a span of 10 bases.

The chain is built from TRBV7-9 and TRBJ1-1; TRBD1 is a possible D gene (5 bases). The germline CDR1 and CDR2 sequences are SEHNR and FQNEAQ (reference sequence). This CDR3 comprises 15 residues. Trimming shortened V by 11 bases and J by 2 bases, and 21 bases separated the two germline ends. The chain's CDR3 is CAVLPLDILNTEAFF. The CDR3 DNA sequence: TGTGCCGTTCTGCCTCTGGACATCCTAAACACTGAAGCTTTCTTT.

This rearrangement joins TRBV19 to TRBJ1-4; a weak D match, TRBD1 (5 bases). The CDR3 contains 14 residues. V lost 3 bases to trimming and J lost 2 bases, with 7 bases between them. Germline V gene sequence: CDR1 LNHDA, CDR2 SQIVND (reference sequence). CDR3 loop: CASSMTDTNEKLFF. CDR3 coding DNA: TGTGCCAGTAGTATGACAGACACTAATGAAAAACTGTTTTTT.

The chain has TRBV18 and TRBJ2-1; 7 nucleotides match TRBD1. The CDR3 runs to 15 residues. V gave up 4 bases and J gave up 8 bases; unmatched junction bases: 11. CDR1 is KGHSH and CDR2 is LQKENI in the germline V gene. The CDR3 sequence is CASSLTGQPWDEQFF. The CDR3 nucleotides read TGTGCCAGCTCACTAACGGGACAGCCCTGGGATGAGCAGTTCTTC. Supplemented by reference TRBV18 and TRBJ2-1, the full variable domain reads NAGVMQNPRHLVRRRGQEARLRCSPMKGHSHVYWYRQLPEEGLKFMVYLQKENIIDESGMPKERFSAEFPKEGPSILRIQQVVRGDSAAYFCASSLTGQPWDEQFFGPGTRLTVL.

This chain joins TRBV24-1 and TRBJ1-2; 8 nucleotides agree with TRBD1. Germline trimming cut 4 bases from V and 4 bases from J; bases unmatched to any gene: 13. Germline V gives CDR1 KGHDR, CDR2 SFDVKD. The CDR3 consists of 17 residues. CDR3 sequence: CATSDHAGGGTIYGYTF. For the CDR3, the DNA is TGTGCCACCAGTGACCACGCAGGGGGCGGTACCATCTATGGCTACACCTTC.

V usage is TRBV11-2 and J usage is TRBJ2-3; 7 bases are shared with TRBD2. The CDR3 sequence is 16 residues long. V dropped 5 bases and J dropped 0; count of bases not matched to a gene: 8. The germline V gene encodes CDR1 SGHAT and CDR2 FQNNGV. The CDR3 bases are TGTGCCAGCAGCCCCCGGGGCGGGGGTAGCACAGATACGCAGTATTTT. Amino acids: CASSPRGGGSTDTQYF.

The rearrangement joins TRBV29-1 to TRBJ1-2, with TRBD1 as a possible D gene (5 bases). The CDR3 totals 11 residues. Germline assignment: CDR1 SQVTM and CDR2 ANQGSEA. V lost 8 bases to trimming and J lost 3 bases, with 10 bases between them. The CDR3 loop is CSLRDYYGYTF. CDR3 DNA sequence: TGCAGCCTCAGGGACTACTATGGCTACACCTTC.

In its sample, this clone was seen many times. CDR3 DNA: TGTGCCAGCAGCTTAAACAGGGATCCTGAAGCTTTCTTT. It specifies CASSLNRDPEAFF. The V call is TRBV7-9, the J call TRBJ1-1; weak D call: TRBD1 (6 bases). This CDR3 spans 13 amino acids. Germline CDR1 SEHNR, CDR2 FQNEAQ (reference sequence). V lost 2 bases and J 6 bases, leaving 10 bases between the germline ends.

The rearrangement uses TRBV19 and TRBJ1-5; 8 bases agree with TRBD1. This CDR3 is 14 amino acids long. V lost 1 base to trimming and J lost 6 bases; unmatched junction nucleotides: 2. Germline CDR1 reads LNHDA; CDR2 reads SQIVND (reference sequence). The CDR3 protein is CASSIGGQVQPQHF. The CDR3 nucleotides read TGTGCCAGTAGTATAGGGGGACAGGTTCAGCCCCAGCATTTT. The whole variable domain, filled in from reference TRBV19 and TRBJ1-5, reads DGGITQSPKYLFRKEGQNVTLSCEQNLNHDAMYWYRQDPGQGLRLIYYSQIVNDFQKGDIAEGYSVSREKKESFPLTVTSAQKNPTAFYLCASSIGGQVQPQHFGDGTRLSIL.

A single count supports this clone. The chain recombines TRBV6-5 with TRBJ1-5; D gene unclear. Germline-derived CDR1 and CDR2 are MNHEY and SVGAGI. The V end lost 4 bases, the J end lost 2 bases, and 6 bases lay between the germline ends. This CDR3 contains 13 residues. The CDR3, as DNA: TGTGCCAGCAGTTTCGCGGGCAATCAGCCCCAGCATTTT. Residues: CASSFAGNQPQHF.

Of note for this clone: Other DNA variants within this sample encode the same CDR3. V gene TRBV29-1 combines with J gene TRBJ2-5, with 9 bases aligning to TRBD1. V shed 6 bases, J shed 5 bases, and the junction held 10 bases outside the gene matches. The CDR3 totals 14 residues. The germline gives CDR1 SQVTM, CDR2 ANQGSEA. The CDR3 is CSVSTGTGWETQYF. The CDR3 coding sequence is TGCAGCGTCTCTACCGGGACAGGGTGGGAGACCCAGTACTTC.